Shown below are 12 T cell receptor beta chains from a single sample sequenced in a study of blood T cell repertoires in COVID-19. The protocol was immunoSEQ multiplex PCR, while the TCRdb copy is restricted to in-frame clones and leaves out a portion. This table has approximately 66,000 clones, around 87% appearing once. Sequences were obtained from peripheral blood. These receptors all come from a man in his fifties or sixties with acute or convalescent COVID-19.

V is TRBV7-8 and J is TRBJ1-1, with D possibly TRBD1 on 6 matching bases. The CDR3 has 14 amino acids. CDR1 SGHVS and CDR2 FQNEAQ come from the germline V gene. V was cut by 4 bases and J by 0 bases, with 9 bases left in between. Here the CDR3 DNA reads TGTGCCAGCAGCTCACAGGGATTGAACACTGAAGCTTTCTTT. This codes for CASSSQGLNTEAFF.

The gene calls are TRBV7-8 and TRBJ2-3; 7 bases map to TRBD2. The CDR3 has 16 amino acids. J lost 2 bases, V lost 6 bases, and 11 bases had no gene match. Germline CDR1 SGHVS, CDR2 FQNEAQ. The CDR3 sequence is CASRGRASGITDTQYF. DNA of the CDR3: TGTGCCAGCAGGGGCCGGGCTAGCGGAATCACAGATACGCAGTATTTT.

This clone was counted between two and nine times. Here the CDR3 DNA reads TGTGCCAGCAGCTTACAACGACAGGGCAACGGGGAGCTGTTTTTT. Amino acid sequence: CASSLQRQGNGELFF. V and J are TRBV7-9 and TRBJ2-2; TRBD1 aligns across 7 bases. The length of the CDR3 is 15 residues. Germline V gene lookup returns CDR1 SEHNR and CDR2 FQNEAQ (reference sequence). Trimming took 2 bases from V and 7 from J; bases not matched to a gene: 7.

V gene TRBV11-2 combines with J gene TRBJ2-3, with 7 nucleotides matching TRBD1. Trimming cost V 3 bases and J 2 bases; bases outside gene matches: 11. The CDR3 contains 17 residues. Germline V gene lookup returns CDR1 SGHAT and CDR2 FQNNGV. The CDR3 region has the DNA TGTGCCAGCAGCTTTAGGGACAGAGAATATTTCACAGATACGCAGTATTTT. Translation gives CASSFRDREYFTDTQYF.

The rearrangement joins TRBV3-1 (or the pseudogene TRBV3-2) to TRBJ2-3; TRBD2 matches at 8 bases. This CDR3 is 16 amino acids long. CDR1 LGHDT and CDR2 YNNKEL come from the germline V gene (reference sequence). With 0 bases clipped from V and 5 bases from J, the junction kept 7 bases outside the gene matches. CDR3 bases: TGTGCCAGCAGCCAAGAAGGGCGGGGGGCTGTAGATACGCAGTATTTT. As protein: CASSQEGRGAVDTQYF.

The rearrangement joins TRBV12-3 or TRBV12-4 to TRBJ2-3; unclear D gene. The V end lost 6 bases, the J end lost 2 bases, and 9 bases lay between the germline ends. The CDR3 runs to 13 residues. CDR3 nucleotides: TGTGCCAGCAGATTGGCGGCCACAGATACGCAGTATTTT. This translates into CASRLAATDTQYF.

The rearrangement joins TRBV15 to TRBJ2-2; TRBD2 might be the D (5 bases). V lost 0 bases and J 5 bases, leaving 13 bases between the germline ends. The CDR3 length is 16 residues. Germline loops: CDR1 LNHNV, CDR2 YYDKDF (reference sequence). For the CDR3, the DNA is TGTGCCACCAGCAGAGATGAACTAGTTAGGACCGGGGAGCTGTTTTTT. Its protein is CATSRDELVRTGELFF.

V gene TRBV27 combines with J gene TRBJ2-7; D gene unclear. The V and J ends lost 8 bases and 3 bases respectively, with 17 bases between them. In germline, CDR1 is MNHEY, CDR2 SMNVEV (reference sequence). This CDR3 contains 14 residues. DNA of the CDR3: TGTGCCAGCCGGCGGTCTTCCCTCTTCTACGAGCAGTACTTC. Protein sequence: CASRRSSLFYEQYF.

This sequence joins TRBV6-2 or TRBV6-3 and TRBJ2-1; TRBD2 might be the D (5 bases). V was pared by 0 bases and J by 3 bases, with 6 bases between. The germline gives CDR1 MNHEY, CDR2 SVGEGT. The CDR3 is 14 residues long. CDR3 in amino acids: CASSYSADYNEQFF. CDR3 nucleotide sequence: TGTGCCAGCAGTTACTCAGCGGACTACAATGAGCAGTTCTTC.

This rearrangement joins TRBV30 to TRBJ1-3; 10 nucleotides align to TRBD1. Per the germline V gene, CDR1 is GTSNPN and CDR2 is SVGIG (reference sequence). The CDR3 is made up of 17 amino acids. J gave up 4 bases and V 1 base, and 10 bases lay outside the gene matches. CDR3 loop: CAWSATRTGGVGNTIYF. The CDR3 nucleotides are TGTGCCTGGAGTGCGACCCGGACAGGGGGGGTCGGAAACACCATATATTTT.

In its sample, this clone was seen a few times. This chain uses TRBV7-9 with TRBJ1-1; D is undetermined. The V end lost 2 bases, the J end lost 1 base, and 8 bases lay between the germline ends. The CDR3 has 14 residues. Germline V gene sequence: CDR1 SEHNR, CDR2 FQNEAQ (reference sequence). The CDR3 loop is CASSLSLGNTEAFF. Written as DNA, the CDR3 is TGTGCCAGCAGCTTATCCCTCGGGAACACTGAAGCTTTCTTT. Based on the CDR3 plus reference TRBV7-9 and TRBJ1-1, the full variable domain is DTGVSQNPRHKITKRGQNVTFRCDPISEHNRLYWYRQTLGQGPEFLTYFQNEAQLEKSRLLSDRFSAERPKGSFSTLEIQRTEQGDSAMYLCASSLSLGNTEAFFGQGTRLTVV.

The chain combines TRBV30 with TRBJ1-6; tentative D call: TRBD1 (5 bases). This CDR3 region has 14 residues. The germline V gene has CDR1 GTSNPN and CDR2 SVGIG (reference sequence). With 1 base removed from V and 10 bases from J, the gap between germline ends came to 14 bases. In nucleotides, the CDR3 is TGTGCCTGGAGTGCGGGGGTAGAAAGGTCACCCCTCCACTTT. It yields the protein CAWSAGVERSPLHF.